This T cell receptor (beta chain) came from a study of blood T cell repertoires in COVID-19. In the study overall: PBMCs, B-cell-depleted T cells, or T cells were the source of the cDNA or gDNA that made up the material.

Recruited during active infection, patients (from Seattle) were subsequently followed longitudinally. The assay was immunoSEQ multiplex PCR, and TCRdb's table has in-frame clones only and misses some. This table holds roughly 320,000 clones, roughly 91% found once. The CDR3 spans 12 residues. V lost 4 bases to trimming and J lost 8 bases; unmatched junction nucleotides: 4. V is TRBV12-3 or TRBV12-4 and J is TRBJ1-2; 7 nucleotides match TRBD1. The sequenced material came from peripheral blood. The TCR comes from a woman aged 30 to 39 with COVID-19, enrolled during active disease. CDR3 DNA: TGTGCCAGCAGTTCCCACAGGGGAGGCTACACCTTC. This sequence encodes CASSSHRGGYTF.